What follows is one T cell receptor (beta chain) and its context. Its target is unknown. This sample was included in a study of blood T cells in healthy people across ages. Whole-study results and caveats: Donors of long life had a larger count of naive CD4+ cells and greater diversity than aged donors. Roughly linear declines in TCR beta diversity per million T cells occurred with age.

A J-beta primer mix and a sample-barcoded 5' primer were used in a second PCR of roughly 6 to 11 cycles. Through a template-switch adaptor with 12 random nucleotides, each cDNA molecule received a tag. Using its own MiXCR run on the 5' RACE reads, TCRdb lists one record per CDR3 protein. The profile shows approximately 800,000 distinct CDR3 sequences, roughly 25% of them singletons. CDR3 length equals 14 residues. V was clipped by 5 bases and J by 5 bases; unmatched bases: 6. From germline, CDR1 is LGHNA and CDR2 YNFKEQ. The same data also contributed to another study, on T cells of mothers and their children. Per that study: Donation was provided by three healthy Caucasian mothers along with their six children.

The origin of this receptor is a boy between 10 and 17 years old in good health. The chain recombines TRBV4-2 with TRBJ2-4; 7 positions agree with TRBD2. The sample consisted of blood. The CDR3 here is CASSTLGRENIQYF. Here the CDR3 DNA reads TGTGCCAGCAGCACACTGGGGAGGGAAAACATTCAGTACTTC.